Following are 32 T cell receptor beta chains from one sample sequenced in a study of blood T cell repertoires in COVID-19. Method: immunoSEQ multiplex PCR; TCRdb's copy keeps in-frame clones and lacks some. The repertoire has approximately 290,000 clones, roughly 85% of them found once; the top ten carry about 4.3%. Sample: PBMCs or T cells enriched from blood (not recorded which). Receptors were obtained from a woman in her twenties or thirties who had recovered from COVID-19.

V usage is TRBV5-1 and J usage is TRBJ1-1, with D perhaps matching TRBD1 (5 bases). The V end lost 4 bases, the J end lost 2 bases, and 18 bases lay between the germline ends. Germline lookup yields CDR1 SGHRS and CDR2 YFSETQ. The CDR3 sequence is 16 residues long. The CDR3 nucleotides are TGCGCCAGCAGCCCACCTGATAGGGGAAGAAACACTGAAGCTTTCTTT. Its protein is CASSPPDRGRNTEAFF.

This chain joins TRBV27 and TRBJ1-5, with a weak D call TRBD1 (5 bases). The CDR3 contains 13 residues. The ends were cut back, 2 bases at V and 7 bases at J, with 9 bases in the middle. The germline V gene encodes CDR1 MNHEY and CDR2 SMNVEV (reference sequence). CDR3 nucleotides: TGTGCCAGCAGTTTAGGAGGGGACCAGCCCCAGCATTTT. This codes for CASSLGGDQPQHF.

V gene TRBV7-3 combines with J gene TRBJ1-2; 7 bases match TRBD1. V gave up 5 bases and J gave up 2 bases; unmatched junction bases: 8. The CDR3 sequence is 15 residues long. Germline CDR1 reads SGHTA; CDR2 reads FQGTGA. In nucleotides, the CDR3 is TGTGCCAGCAGCCCCTCCGACAGGGAGAACTATGGCTACACCTTC. This sequence encodes CASSPSDRENYGYTF.

The rearrangement joins TRBV2 to TRBJ2-1; TRBD2 matches 9 bases. This CDR3 comprises 16 residues. Germline CDR1 and CDR2: SNHLY and FYNNEI. J gave up 9 bases and V 4 bases, and 13 bases lay outside the gene matches. The CDR3 DNA reads as TGTGCCAGCAGTGGCCGGGAAATAGCGGGAGTGCCTGAGCAGTTCTTC. Translation: CASSGREIAGVPEQFF.

This chain connects TRBV5-6 to TRBJ2-2; D is uncertain. CDR1 and CDR2 from the germline V gene are SGHDT and YYEEEE. CDR3 length: 15 amino acids. Deletions cut 2 bases from V and 2 bases from J, with 10 bases between. The CDR3 region is CASSFQQRNTGELFF. CDR3 DNA sequence: TGTGCCAGCAGCTTTCAACAAAGAAACACCGGGGAGCTGTTTTTT.

This chain uses TRBV27 with TRBJ2-7; possible D gene TRBD1, 5 bases. The CDR3 spans 14 residues. Germline-derived CDR1 and CDR2 are MNHEY and SMNVEV (reference sequence). The V end was cut by 3 bases, the J end by 4 bases, with 13 bases between. DNA of the CDR3: TGTGCCAGCAGTTTCCTCGACAGTGCTTACGAGCAGTACTTC. Translation: CASSFLDSAYEQYF.

The chain employs TRBV19 and TRBJ1-2, with 7 positions matching TRBD1. Looked up from germline, CDR1 is LNHDA and CDR2 is SQIVND (reference sequence). V was clipped by 3 bases and J by 2 bases; unmatched bases: 9. This CDR3 is built from 16 residues. The CDR3 here is CASSMGQMILNYGYTF. CDR3 in DNA: TGTGCCAGTAGTATGGGACAGATGATCTTAAACTATGGCTACACCTTC.

This clone has more than one count but fewer than ten. The J gene is TRBJ2-2, the V gene TRBV18; 10 positions agree with TRBD1. V dropped 3 bases and J dropped 4; count of bases not matched to a gene: 5. CDR3 length: 16 residues. From germline, CDR1 is KGHSH and CDR2 LQKENI. CDR3 coding DNA: TGTGCCAGCTCACCTTACCGGGACAGGGGCACCGGGGAGCTGTTTTTT. Translation: CASSPYRDRGTGELFF.

The chain employs TRBV10-2 and TRBJ2-3; D remains unclear. This CDR3 comprises 14 residues. Trimming took off 2 bases at V and 1 base at J, with 7 bases between the two ends. Germline lookup yields CDR1 WSHSY and CDR2 SAAADI. CDR3 bases: TGCGCCAGCAGTGAGAATGGCCGCACAGATACGCAGTATTTT. Translating gives CASSENGRTDTQYF.

The rearrangement joins TRBV28 to TRBJ2-1; 7 bases map to TRBD2. With V trimmed by 3 bases and J by 9 bases, 8 bases remained unmatched. CDR3 length: 14 residues. CDR1 and CDR2 (germline): MDHEN, SYDVKM. DNA of the CDR3: TGTGCCAGCAGTTTCGGCGGGAGTAAGGTTGAGCAGTTCTTC. Amino acid sequence: CASSFGGSKVEQFF. The complete variable domain, with remaining parts taken from reference TRBV28 and TRBJ2-1, reads DVKVTQSSRYLVKRTGEKVFLECVQDMDHENMFWYRQDPGLGLRLIYFSYDVKMKEKGDIPEGYSVSREKKERFSLILESASTNQTSMYLCASSFGGSKVEQFFGPGTRLTVL.

This clone was counted a single time. This chain's CDR3 is CASSLVTGGFGEQFF. The CDR3 DNA reads as TGTGCCAGCAGCTTGGTAACAGGGGGATTCGGGGAGCAGTTCTTC. The chain joins TRBV5-6 to TRBJ2-1; TRBD1 matches at 8 bases. With V trimmed by 0 bases and J by 10 bases, 9 bases remained unmatched. This CDR3 has 15 amino acids. Per the germline V gene, CDR1 is SGHDT and CDR2 is YYEEEE.

V gene TRBV24-1 combines with J gene TRBJ2-1, with TRBD1 matching 8 bases. Germline V lookup: CDR1 KGHDR, CDR2 SFDVKD. With 2 bases clipped from V and 6 bases from J, the junction kept 5 bases outside the gene matches. The CDR3 length is 15 residues. In DNA form, the CDR3 reads TGTGCCACCAGTGATTGGGGCAGGGGGCCCAATGAGCAGTTCTTC. It encodes CATSDWGRGPNEQFF.

As concerns this clone: The sample holds other DNA sequences that translate to the same CDR3. The rearrangement uses TRBV27 and TRBJ2-7; D not certain. Trimming pared 3 bases from V and 0 bases from J, leaving 6 bases between. Germline V gives CDR1 MNHEY, CDR2 SMNVEV (reference sequence). This CDR3 spans 13 amino acids. The CDR3: CASSFRSSYEQYF. CDR3 sequence (DNA): TGTGCCAGCAGTTTCCGCAGCTCCTACGAGCAGTACTTC.

The chain uses TRBV10-3 and TRBJ2-1, with TRBD2 matching 7 bases. J gave up 9 bases and V 2 bases, and 4 bases lay outside the gene matches. CDR3 size: 13 residues. Germline V CDR1 and CDR2: ENHRY, SYGVKD. The CDR3 DNA is TGTGCCATCAGTGAGGGGACTAACGGTGAGCAGTTCTTC. It specifies CAISEGTNGEQFF.

The chain combines TRBV24-1 with TRBJ1-5; no clear D. This CDR3 spans 12 amino acids. CDR1 and CDR2 from the germline V gene are KGHDR and SFDVKD. V lost 4 bases and J 3 bases, leaving 3 bases between the germline ends. The DNA for the CDR3 is TGTGCCACCAGTGACCTCAATCAGCCCCAGCATTTT. Protein product: CATSDLNQPQHF.

This sequence joins TRBV18 and TRBJ2-5; no reliable D call. This CDR3 has 12 amino acids. Germline loops: CDR1 KGHSH, CDR2 LQKENI. V dropped 3 bases and J dropped 4 bases, with 6 bases sitting between them. CDR3 coding DNA: TGTGCCAGCTCACCGTTTCGAGAGACCCAGTACTTC. Its protein product is CASSPFRETQYF. The entire variable domain, with the rest obtained from reference TRBV18 and TRBJ2-5, is as follows: NAGVMQNPRHLVRRRGQEARLRCSPMKGHSHVYWYRQLPEEGLKFMVYLQKENIIDESGMPKERFSAEFPKEGPSILRIQQVVRGDSAAYFCASSPFRETQYFGPGTRLLVL.

V and J are TRBV2 and TRBJ1-4, with a tentative D call TRBD1 (6 bases). Trimming pared 6 bases from V and 2 bases from J, leaving 16 bases between. The length of the CDR3 is 16 residues. The germline gives CDR1 SNHLY, CDR2 FYNNEI. The CDR3 DNA follows: TGTGCCAGCAGACCGGGACACCTGGATACTAATGAAAAACTGTTTTTT. Protein: CASRPGHLDTNEKLFF. Supplemented by reference TRBV2 and TRBJ1-4, the full variable domain reads EPEVTQTPSHQVTQMGQEVILRCVPISNHLYFYWYRQILGQKVEFLVSFYNNEISEKSEIFDDQFSVERPDGSNFTLKIRSTKLEDSAMYFCASRPGHLDTNEKLFFGSGTQLSVL.

The chain links TRBV4-1 to TRBJ2-1; 8 bases match TRBD2. Germline lookup yields CDR1 MGHRA and CDR2 YSYEKL. The CDR3 consists of 17 residues. Trimming removed 1 base from V and 7 bases from J; junction bases left unmatched: 12. CDR3 in DNA: TGCGCCAGCAGCCAAGTCGGGGGTGGACTAGCCCCAAATGAGCAGTTCTTC. It codes for CASSQVGGGLAPNEQFF.

V is TRBV18 and J is TRBJ1-1, with D perhaps TRBD1 (6 bases). V gave up 3 bases and J gave up 5 bases, with 13 bases separating them. Germline CDR1 KGHSH, CDR2 LQKENI. The CDR3 length is 14 residues. CDR3 residues: CASSPGQLRTEAFF. The CDR3 region has the DNA TGTGCCAGCTCACCTGGACAGCTTCGGACTGAAGCTTTCTTT.

There are a few counts of this clone. The chain is built from TRBV6-1 and TRBJ1-4; 10 nucleotides agree with TRBD1. Losses at the gene ends were 0 bases for V and 7 bases for J; bases not matched to a gene: 5. This CDR3 is built from 16 residues. CDR1 is MNHNS and CDR2 is SASEGT in the germline V gene. The CDR3 region is CASSEAPGTGVEKLFF. CDR3 DNA sequence: TGTGCCAGCAGTGAAGCTCCCGGGACAGGGGTTGAAAAACTGTTTTTT.

The chain joins TRBV2 to TRBJ1-6, with no clear D. With 7 bases removed from V and 0 bases from J, the gap between germline ends came to 13 bases. The CDR3 is 16 residues long. The germline CDR1 and CDR2 sequences are SNHLY and FYNNEI. CDR3 bases: TGTGCCAGCATATCTGGGAGAGGCTCCTATAATTCACCCCTCCACTTT. Its translation is CASISGRGSYNSPLHF.

The chain recombines TRBV25-1 with TRBJ1-4; D not certain. There are 13 residues in the CDR3. Germline lookup yields CDR1 MGHDK and CDR2 SYGVNS. V lost 8 bases to trimming and J lost 8 bases, with 15 bases between them. The CDR3 DNA follows: TGTGCCAGCGTAGGGTCGAGGGCCGAAAAACTGTTTTTT. It is translated as CASVGSRAEKLFF.

The V and J genes are TRBV3-1 (or the pseudogene TRBV3-2) and TRBJ2-2, with D perhaps matching TRBD1 (6 bases). The V end was cut by 10 bases, the J end by 1 base, with 16 bases between. The CDR3 loop spans 15 amino acids. From germline, CDR1 is LGHDT and CDR2 YNNKEL (reference sequence). The CDR3 DNA follows: TGTGCCACACGCCCAACAGGGAGGAACACCGGGGAGCTGTTTTTT. Amino acid sequence: CATRPTGRNTGELFF.

This rearrangement joins TRBV28 to TRBJ2-7; 7 bases are shared with TRBD2. CDR1 and CDR2 (germline): MDHEN, SYDVKM. V lost 3 bases, J lost 0 bases, and 5 bases stayed unmatched. The CDR3 has 15 amino acids. The CDR3 region is CASSLGGSNSYEQYF. The CDR3 bases are TGTGCCAGCAGTTTGGGCGGGAGCAACTCCTACGAGCAGTACTTC.

The genes are TRBV19 and TRBJ2-4, with 7 bases fitting TRBD1. The CDR3 contains 15 residues. Germline assignment: CDR1 LNHDA and CDR2 SQIVND (reference sequence). Germline trimming cut 3 bases from V and 3 bases from J; bases unmatched to any gene: 5. CDR3: CASSIRQGVKNIQYF. CDR3 nucleotides: TGTGCCAGTAGTATCCGGCAGGGGGTCAAAAACATTCAGTACTTC.

This chain connects TRBV2 to TRBJ1-6; unclear D gene. The CDR3 loop spans 11 amino acids. V dropped 7 bases and J dropped 10 bases, with 8 bases sitting between them. CDR1 and CDR2 from the germline V gene are SNHLY and FYNNEI. CDR3 residues: CASTGGSPLHF. For the CDR3, the DNA is TGTGCCAGCACTGGAGGATCACCCCTCCACTTT.

The chain employs TRBV28 and TRBJ2-7; D is uncertain. CDR3 length equals 15 residues. Germline-derived CDR1 and CDR2 are MDHEN and SYDVKM. V was shortened by 2 bases and J by 1 base, with 12 bases between the two germline ends. CDR3 sequence: CASSLPVGASYEQYF. The CDR3 DNA is TGTGCCAGCAGTTTACCTGTCGGTGCGTCCTACGAGCAGTACTTC.

CDR3: CASSEARDRAYGYTF. DNA for the CDR3: TGTGCCAGCAGTGAAGCGAGGGACAGGGCTTATGGCTACACCTTC. This chain uses TRBV6-1 with TRBJ1-2; TRBD1 matches at 9 bases. Per the germline V gene, CDR1 is MNHNS and CDR2 is SASEGT. Germline trimming cut 0 bases from V and 5 bases from J; bases unmatched to any gene: 4. This CDR3 region has 15 residues.

This clone has a single count. The rearrangement uses TRBV11-3 and TRBJ2-2; a weak D match, TRBD2 (5 bases). The CDR3 consists of 13 residues. With 2 bases removed from V and 7 bases from J, the gap between germline ends came to 8 bases. Germline CDR1 SGHNT, CDR2 YENEEA. The CDR3 spells CASSLPGSGELFF. CDR3 coding DNA: TGTGCCAGCAGCTTACCGGGGAGCGGGGAGCTGTTTTTT.

The chain uses TRBV7-7 and TRBJ2-2; a weak D match, TRBD1 (6 bases). CDR3 length: 18 residues. CDR1 SSHAT and CDR2 FNYEAQ come from the germline V gene (reference sequence). Trimming removed 1 base from V and 7 bases from J, with 22 bases in between. The CDR3 DNA follows: TGTGCCAGCAGCTTAGGGGGACCGACAGGATGTAAGGGCGGGGAGCTGTTTTTT. It translates to CASSLGGPTGCKGGELFF.

The rearrangement joins TRBV27 to TRBJ2-5; possibly TRBD1 for D (5 bases). The ends were cut back, 4 bases at V and 5 bases at J, with 14 bases in the middle. The CDR3 is 14 residues long. The germline V gene encodes CDR1 MNHEY and CDR2 SMNVEV (reference sequence). This CDR3 is CASSYAGIGETQYF. The CDR3, as DNA: TGTGCCAGCAGTTATGCAGGGATTGGGGAGACCCAGTACTTC.

The V and J genes are TRBV29-1 and TRBJ2-2; a possible D gene is TRBD2 (5 bases). The V and J ends lost 0 bases and 4 bases respectively, with 6 bases between them. CDR3 size: 13 residues. The germline V gene encodes CDR1 SQVTM and CDR2 ANQGSEA. As DNA, the CDR3 is TGCAGCGTTGAAGAGGGAGCCACCGGGGAGCTGTTTTTT. Translation: CSVEEGATGELFF.